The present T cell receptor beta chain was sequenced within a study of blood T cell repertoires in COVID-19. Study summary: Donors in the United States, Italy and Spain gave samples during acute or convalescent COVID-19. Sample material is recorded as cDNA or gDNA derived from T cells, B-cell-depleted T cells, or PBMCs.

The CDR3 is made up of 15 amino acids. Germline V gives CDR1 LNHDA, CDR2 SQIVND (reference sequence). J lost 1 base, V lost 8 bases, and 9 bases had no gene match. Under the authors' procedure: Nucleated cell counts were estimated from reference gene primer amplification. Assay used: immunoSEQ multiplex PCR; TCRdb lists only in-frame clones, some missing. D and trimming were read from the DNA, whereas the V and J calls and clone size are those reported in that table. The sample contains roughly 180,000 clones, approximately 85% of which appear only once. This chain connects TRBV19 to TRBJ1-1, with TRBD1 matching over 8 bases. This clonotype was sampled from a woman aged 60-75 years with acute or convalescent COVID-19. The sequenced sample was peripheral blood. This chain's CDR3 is CASGEAGGGNTEAFF. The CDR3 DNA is TGTGCCAGTGGGGAGGCAGGGGGCGGGAACACTGAAGCTTTCTTT.